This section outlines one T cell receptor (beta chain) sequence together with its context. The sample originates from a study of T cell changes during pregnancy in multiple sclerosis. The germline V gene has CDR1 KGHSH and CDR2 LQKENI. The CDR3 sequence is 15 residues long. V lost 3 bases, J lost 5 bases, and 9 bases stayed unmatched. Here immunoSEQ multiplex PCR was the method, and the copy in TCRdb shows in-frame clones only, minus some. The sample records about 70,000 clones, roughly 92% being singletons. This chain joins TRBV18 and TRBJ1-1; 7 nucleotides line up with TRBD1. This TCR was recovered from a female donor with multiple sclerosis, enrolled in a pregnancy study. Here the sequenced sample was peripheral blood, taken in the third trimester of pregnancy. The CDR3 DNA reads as TGTGCCAGCTCACCTCCCACAGGGGCGAGGACTGAAGCTTTCTTT. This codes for CASSPPTGARTEAFF.